This is a list of T cell receptor beta chains from one sample in a study of molecular identifiers for immune sequencing clone quantification. TCRdb passed the PCR reads through MiXCR, listing each CDR3 protein once. The sample consists of approximately 550,000 distinct CDR3 sequences, roughly 25% of them appearing once. The specimen was naive CD8+ T cells from blood, with Jurkat cell RNA spiked in. Receptors originate from a human donor in good health. Some libraries in this study had Jurkat cell RNA spiked in. Each CDR3 is given with its conserved first and last residue. A D gene is named only where the DNA matches it firmly. For some rows the clone size is stated as once, few or many, or as a class when expanded; others skip it.

abundance,v_gene,d_gene,j_gene,CDR3nt,CDR3aa
many,TRBV7-2,TRBD2,TRBJ2-3,TGTGCCAGCACCCAATTGACTAGCGGGAGGGTAGATACGCAGTATTTT,CASTQLTSGRVDTQYF
many,TRBV7-9,NA,TRBJ2-7,TGTGCCAGCAGCGGATTCGGGGACGCTTACTACGAGCAGTACTTC,CASSGFGDAYYEQYF
few,TRBV20-1,NA,TRBJ1-2,TGCAGTGCTAGAGAACAGCTCTATGGCTACACCTTC,CSAREQLYGYTF
few,TRBV12-3/TRBV12-4,NA,TRBJ2-2,TGTGCCAGCAGTTTCGACCTGGGCCGGAACACCGGGGAGCTGTTTTTT,CASSFDLGRNTGELFF
once,TRBV28,NA,TRBJ2-2,TGTGCCAGCAGCCAGACAGCCTGGGTATCCCCCAGCACCGGGGAGCCGTTTTTT,CASSQTAWVSPSTGEPFF
NA,TRBV27,NA,TRBJ2-4,TGTGCCAGCAGTCCCCCCCGGACAGATAAAAACATTCAGTACTTC,CASSPPRTDKNIQYF
NA,TRBV4-3,NA,TRBJ1-3,TGCGCCAGCAGCCAAGATCGGTCAAGGCAGGGTAATTTTGGAAACACCATATATTTT,CASSQDRSRQGNFGNTIYF
NA,TRBV7-3,TRBD2,TRBJ2-3,TGTGCCAGCAGCCCGGGGACTAGCGGGAGGGGAGATACGCAGTATTTT,CASSPGTSGRGDTQYF
NA,TRBV20-1,NA,TRBJ1-3,TGCAGTGCTAGAGATTCGGAGATAACGATAAGCTCTGGAAACACCATATATTTT,CSARDSEITISSGNTIYF
NA,TRBV23-1,NA,TRBJ2-7,TGCGCCAGCAGTCACCCCCTTATGGAGCCGAGCTCCTACGAGCAGTACTTC,CASSHPLMEPSSYEQYF
NA,TRBV19,NA,TRBJ2-3,TGTGCCAGTAGTATTTTGGCTACAGATACGCAGTATTTT,CASSILATDTQYF
many,TRBV5-6,NA,TRBJ1-1,TGTGCCAGCAGCTCCCGCCGCCCTGAAGCTTTCTTT,CASSSRRPEAFF
NA,TRBV2,NA,TRBJ2-6,TGCGCCAGCAGTGAAAATTACATGTACTCTGGGGCCAACGTCCCGACTTTC,CASSENYMYSGANVPTF
few,TRBV3-1,TRBD2,TRBJ2-3,TGTGCCAGCAGCCAGACTAGCGGGGGGCGGTCAGATACGCAGTATTTT,CASSQTSGGRSDTQYF
many,TRBV7-2,NA,TRBJ2-5,TGTGCCAGCAGCTTAGGGTGGGGGATAGCCCAAGAGACCCAGTACTTC,CASSLGWGIAQETQYF
NA,TRBV5-1,TRBD2,TRBJ2-7,TGCGCCAGCAGCTTGGCGCGGGCTAGCGGGAGTTCCTACGAGCAGTACTTC,CASSLARASGSSYEQYF
many,TRBV7-6,TRBD1,TRBJ2-3,TGTGCCAGCAGCACCCAGGGGGCCCTCCGCACAGATACGCAGTATTTT,CASSTQGALRTDTQYF
NA,TRBV6-5,NA,TRBJ2-5,TGTGCCAGCAGTTACGGACGAGACCCAGTATTC,CASSYGRDPVF
few,TRBV29-1,TRBD1,TRBJ2-1,TGCAGCGCCAAACATACAGGGGTGAGCAATGAGCAGTTCTTC,CSAKHTGVSNEQFF
many,TRBV7-8,NA,TRBJ2-3,TGTGCCAGCAGCTTAAGAGATACGCAGTATTTT,CASSLRDTQYF
NA,TRBV12-3/TRBV12-4,TRBD1,TRBJ2-7,TGTGCCAGCAGTCAAATCACAGGGGTTCGATACGAGCAGTACTTC,CASSQITGVRYEQYF
many,TRBV20-1,NA,TRBJ1-2,TGCAGTGCTCGAGCTCCCCGACAAGACCCAATCTTTAACTATGGCTACACCTTC,CSARAPRQDPIFNYGYTF
NA,TRBV27,NA,TRBJ2-2,TGTGCCAGCAGTCCGCTTCGGACACGAGCGAACACCGGGGAGCTGTTTTTT,CASSPLRTRANTGELFF
NA,TRBV7-9,NA,TRBJ2-5,TGTGCCAGCAGCTCCCCGTGGGACGAAGAGACCCAGTACTTC,CASSSPWDEETQYF
NA,TRBV2,NA,TRBJ2-3,TGTGCCAGCACCCCAGCTGTAGATACGCAGTATTTT,CASTPAVDTQYF
few,TRBV14,NA,TRBJ1-1,TGTGCCAGCAGCCAAGGATCAGCTGAAGCTTTCTTT,CASSQGSAEAFF
NA,TRBV5-6,NA,TRBJ2-7,TGTGCCAGCAGCTTGGAGGCGGGTTTAGCGTACGAGCAGTACTTC,CASSLEAGLAYEQYF
NA,TRBV27,TRBD1,TRBJ2-6,TGTGCCAGCAGTTTAACAGGGGGCTCATCTGGGGCCAACGTCCTGACTTTC,CASSLTGGSSGANVLTF
once,TRBV7-6,NA,TRBJ2-7,TGTGCCAGCATCCACGAGGGGAGGTACGAGCAGTACTTC,CASIHEGRYEQYF
many,TRBV5-6,NA,TRBJ2-1,TGTGCCAGCAGCTTGGTCCAGCGTAACAATGAGCAGTTCTTC,CASSLVQRNNEQFF
NA,TRBV7-8,NA,TRBJ1-1,TGTGCCAGCAGCTTAGGGGGGCCCGGGTACACGTATACTGAAGCTTTCTTT,CASSLGGPGYTYTEAFF
few,TRBV19,NA,TRBJ1-1,TGTGCCAGTACCACATGGCGGGAGCCCCGAGCTTTCTTT,CASTTWREPRAFF
NA,TRBV12-3/TRBV12-4,NA,TRBJ1-6,TGTGCCAGCAGCTCTGACGGGTATAATTCACCCCTCCACTTT,CASSSDGYNSPLHF
many,TRBV7-9,NA,TRBJ2-7,TGTGCCAGCAGCTTGGGGACCTACGAGCAGTACTTC,CASSLGTYEQYF
few,TRBV12-5,NA,TRBJ2-5,TGTGCTAGTGCTGATTTTGGGACACGGAGTGGAGAGACCCAGTACTTC,CASADFGTRSGETQYF